This entry is about one T cell receptor (beta chain). The data originate from a study of control samples from healthy donors and cancer patients. The repertoire was sequenced with immunoSEQ multiplex PCR; TCRdb's copy has only in-frame clones and lacks some. The sample has about 41,000 clones; about 94% are singletons. The CDR3 is made up of 13 amino acids. Germline CDR1 is SGHRS and CDR2 is YFSETQ. Trimming cost V 0 bases and J 13 bases, with 14 bases left between them. This chain links TRBV5-1 with TRBJ2-1; perhaps D is TRBD1 or TRBD2 (6 bases each). Sequenced: blood. The sequence came from a man in his sixties in good health. CDR3 nucleotides: TGCGCCAGCAGCTTGGCCTATGAGGGGGGTCAGTTCTTC. As protein: CASSLAYEGGQFF.